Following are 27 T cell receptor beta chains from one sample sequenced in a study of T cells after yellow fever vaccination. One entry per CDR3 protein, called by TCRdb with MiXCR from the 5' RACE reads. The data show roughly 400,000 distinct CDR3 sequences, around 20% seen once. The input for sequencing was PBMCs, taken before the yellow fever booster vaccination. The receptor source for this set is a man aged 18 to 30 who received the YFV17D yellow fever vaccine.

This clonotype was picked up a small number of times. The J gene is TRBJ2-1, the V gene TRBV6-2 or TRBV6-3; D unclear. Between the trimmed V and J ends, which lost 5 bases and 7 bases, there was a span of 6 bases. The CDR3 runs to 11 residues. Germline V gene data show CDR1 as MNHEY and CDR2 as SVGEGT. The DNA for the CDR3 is TGTGCCAGCAGTCACGAAAATGAGCAGTTCTTC. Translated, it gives CASSHENEQFF.

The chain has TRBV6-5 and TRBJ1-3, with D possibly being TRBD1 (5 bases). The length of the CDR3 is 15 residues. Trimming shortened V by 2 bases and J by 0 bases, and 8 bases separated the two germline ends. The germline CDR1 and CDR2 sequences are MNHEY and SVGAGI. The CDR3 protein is CASSYVGDSGNTIYF. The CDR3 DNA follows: TGTGCCAGCAGTTACGTAGGGGACTCTGGAAACACCATATATTTT.

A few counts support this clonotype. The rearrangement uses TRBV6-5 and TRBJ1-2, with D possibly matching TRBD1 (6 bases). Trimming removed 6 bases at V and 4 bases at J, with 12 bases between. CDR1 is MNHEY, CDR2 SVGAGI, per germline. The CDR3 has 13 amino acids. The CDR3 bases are TGTGCCAGCAGACCCGACAGGACCTATGGCTACACCTTC. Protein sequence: CASRPDRTYGYTF.

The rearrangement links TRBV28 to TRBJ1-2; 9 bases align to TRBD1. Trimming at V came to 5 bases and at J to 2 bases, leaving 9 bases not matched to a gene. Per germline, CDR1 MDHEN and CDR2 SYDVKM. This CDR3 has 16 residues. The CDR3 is CASSESRDRVNYGYTF. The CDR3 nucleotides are TGTGCCAGCAGTGAGAGCCGGGACAGGGTGAACTATGGCTACACCTTC.

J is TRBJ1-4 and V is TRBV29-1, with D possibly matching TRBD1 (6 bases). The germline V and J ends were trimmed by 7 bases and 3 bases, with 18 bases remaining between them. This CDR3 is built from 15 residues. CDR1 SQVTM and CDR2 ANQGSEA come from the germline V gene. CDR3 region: CSGEPNRDANEKLFF. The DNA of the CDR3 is TGCAGCGGGGAACCTAACAGGGATGCTAATGAAAAACTGTTTTTT.

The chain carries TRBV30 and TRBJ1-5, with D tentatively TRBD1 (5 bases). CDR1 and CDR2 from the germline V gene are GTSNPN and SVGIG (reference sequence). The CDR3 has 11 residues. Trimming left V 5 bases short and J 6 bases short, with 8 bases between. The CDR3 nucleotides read TGTGCCTGGGGCGGGGCTCAGCCCCAGCATTTT. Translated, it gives CAWGGAQPQHF.

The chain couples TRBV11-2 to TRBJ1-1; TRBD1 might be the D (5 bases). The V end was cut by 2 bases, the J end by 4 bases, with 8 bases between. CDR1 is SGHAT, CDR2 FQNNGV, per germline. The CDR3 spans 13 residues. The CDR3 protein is CASSLHQGTEAFF. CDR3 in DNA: TGTGCCAGCAGCTTACACCAGGGCACTGAAGCTTTCTTT.

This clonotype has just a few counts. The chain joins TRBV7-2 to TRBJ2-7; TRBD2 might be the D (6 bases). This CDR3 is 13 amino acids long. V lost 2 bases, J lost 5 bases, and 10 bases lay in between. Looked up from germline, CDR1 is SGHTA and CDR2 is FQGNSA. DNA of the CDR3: TGTGCCAGCAGCTTAATGGGGAGGAACGAGCAGTACTTC. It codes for CASSLMGRNEQYF.

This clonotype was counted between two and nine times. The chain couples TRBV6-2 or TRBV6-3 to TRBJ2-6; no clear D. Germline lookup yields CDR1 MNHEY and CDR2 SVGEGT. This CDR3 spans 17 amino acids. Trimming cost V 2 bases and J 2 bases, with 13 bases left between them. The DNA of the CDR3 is TGTGCCAGCAGTTACATGGTCGGGCTCCCTGGGGCCAACGTCCTGACTTTC. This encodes CASSYMVGLPGANVLTF.

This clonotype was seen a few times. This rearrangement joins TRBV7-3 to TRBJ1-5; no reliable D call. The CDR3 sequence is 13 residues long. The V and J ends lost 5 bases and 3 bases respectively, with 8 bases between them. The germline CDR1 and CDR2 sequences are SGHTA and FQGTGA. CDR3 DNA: TGTGCCAGCAGCATAAATAACAATCAGCCCCAGCATTTT. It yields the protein CASSINNNQPQHF. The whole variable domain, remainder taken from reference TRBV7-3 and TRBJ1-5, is GAGVSQTPSNKVTEKGKYVELRCDPISGHTALYWYRQSLGQGPEFLIYFQGTGAADDSGLPNDRFFAVRPEGSVSTLKIQRTERGDSAVYLCASSINNNQPQHFGDGTRLSIL.

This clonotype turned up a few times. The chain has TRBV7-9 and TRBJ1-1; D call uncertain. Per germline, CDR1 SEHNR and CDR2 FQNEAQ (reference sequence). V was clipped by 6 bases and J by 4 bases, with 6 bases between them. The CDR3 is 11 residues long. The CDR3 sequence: CASRTGTEAFF. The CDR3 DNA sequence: TGTGCCAGCAGAACGGGCACTGAAGCTTTCTTT.

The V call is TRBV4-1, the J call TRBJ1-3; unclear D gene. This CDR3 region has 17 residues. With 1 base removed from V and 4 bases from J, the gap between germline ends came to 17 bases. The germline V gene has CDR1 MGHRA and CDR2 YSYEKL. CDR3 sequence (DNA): TGCGCCAGCAGCCAAGGTTTGGGATGGTCCGGAGGAAACACCATATATTTT. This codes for CASSQGLGWSGGNTIYF.

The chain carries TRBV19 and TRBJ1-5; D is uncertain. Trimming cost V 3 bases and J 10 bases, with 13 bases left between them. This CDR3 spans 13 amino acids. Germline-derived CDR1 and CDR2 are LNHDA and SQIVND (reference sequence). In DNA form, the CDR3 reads TGTGCCAGTAGTATCTGGATAGAGAGCCCCCAGCATTTT. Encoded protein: CASSIWIESPQHF.

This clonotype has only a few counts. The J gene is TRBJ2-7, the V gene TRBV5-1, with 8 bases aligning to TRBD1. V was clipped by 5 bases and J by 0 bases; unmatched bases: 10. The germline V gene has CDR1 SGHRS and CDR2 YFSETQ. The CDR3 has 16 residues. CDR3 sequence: CASRPRQGTISYEQYF. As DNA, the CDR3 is TGCGCCAGCAGGCCCAGACAGGGGACGATCTCCTACGAGCAGTACTTC.

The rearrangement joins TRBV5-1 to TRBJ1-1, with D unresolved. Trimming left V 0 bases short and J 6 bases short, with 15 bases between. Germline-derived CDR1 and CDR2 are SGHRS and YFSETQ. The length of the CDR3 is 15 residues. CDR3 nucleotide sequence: TGCGCCAGCAGCTTGGAGGACCGGGGTGAAGCTGAAGCTTTCTTT. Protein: CASSLEDRGEAEAFF.

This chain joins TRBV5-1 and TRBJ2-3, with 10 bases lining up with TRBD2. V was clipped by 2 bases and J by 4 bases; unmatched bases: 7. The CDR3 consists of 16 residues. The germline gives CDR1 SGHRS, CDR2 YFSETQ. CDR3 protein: CASSLARGLASDTQYF. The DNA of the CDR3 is TGCGCCAGCAGCTTAGCCCGGGGACTAGCGTCAGATACGCAGTATTTT.

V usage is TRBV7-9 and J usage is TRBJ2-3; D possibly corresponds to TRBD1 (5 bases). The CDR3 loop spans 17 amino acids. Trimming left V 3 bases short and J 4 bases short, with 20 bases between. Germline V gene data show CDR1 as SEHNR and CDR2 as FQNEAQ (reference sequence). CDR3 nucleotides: TGTGCCAGCAGCTTCCCAGATAGCCAGACAGATCCAGATACGCAGTATTTT. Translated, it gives CASSFPDSQTDPDTQYF.

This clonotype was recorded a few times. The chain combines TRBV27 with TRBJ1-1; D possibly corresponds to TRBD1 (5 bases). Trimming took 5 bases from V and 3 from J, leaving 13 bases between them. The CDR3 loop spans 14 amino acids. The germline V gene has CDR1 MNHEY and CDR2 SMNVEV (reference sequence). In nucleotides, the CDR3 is TGTGCCAGCAGTCTTATCGGGGGTCACACTGAAGCTTTCTTT. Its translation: CASSLIGGHTEAFF.

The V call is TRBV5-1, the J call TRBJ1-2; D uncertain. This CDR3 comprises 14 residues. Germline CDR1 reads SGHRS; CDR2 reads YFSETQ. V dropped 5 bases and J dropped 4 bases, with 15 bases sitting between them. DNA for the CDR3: TGCGCCAGCAGGAAGGAAGAGCGGGGCTATGGCTACACCTTC. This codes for CASRKEERGYGYTF.

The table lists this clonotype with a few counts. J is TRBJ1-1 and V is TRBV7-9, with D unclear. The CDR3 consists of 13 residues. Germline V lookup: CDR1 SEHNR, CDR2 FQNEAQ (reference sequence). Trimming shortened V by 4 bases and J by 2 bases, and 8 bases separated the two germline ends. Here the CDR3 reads CASSSGDNTEAFF. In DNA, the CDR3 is TGTGCCAGCAGCTCAGGCGATAACACTGAAGCTTTCTTT.

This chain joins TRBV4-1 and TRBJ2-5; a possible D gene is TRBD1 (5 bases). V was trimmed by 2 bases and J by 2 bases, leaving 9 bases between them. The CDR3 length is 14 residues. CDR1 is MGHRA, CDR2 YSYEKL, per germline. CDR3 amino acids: CASSQLGLQETQYF. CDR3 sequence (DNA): TGCGCCAGCAGCCAACTGGGGCTTCAAGAGACCCAGTACTTC.

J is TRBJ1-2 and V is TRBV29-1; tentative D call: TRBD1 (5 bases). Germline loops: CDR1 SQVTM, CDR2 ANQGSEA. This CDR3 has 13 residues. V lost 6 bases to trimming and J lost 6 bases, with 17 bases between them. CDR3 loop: CSVLFTGLNGYTF. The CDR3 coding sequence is TGCAGCGTCCTCTTCACAGGTCTGAATGGCTACACCTTC.

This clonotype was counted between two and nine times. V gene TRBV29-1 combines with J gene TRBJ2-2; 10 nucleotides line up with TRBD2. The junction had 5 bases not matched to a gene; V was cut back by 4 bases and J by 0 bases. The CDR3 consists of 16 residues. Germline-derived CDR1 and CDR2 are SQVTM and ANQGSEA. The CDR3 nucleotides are TGCAGCGTTGGGGTAGCGGGGGGCTCGAACACCGGGGAGCTGTTTTTT. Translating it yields CSVGVAGGSNTGELFF.

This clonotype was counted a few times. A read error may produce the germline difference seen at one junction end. For the CDR3, the DNA is TGTGCCACCAGTGCGTCCTCCAGGGTATATCTCTTT. Translating gives CATSASSRVYLF. The chain uses TRBV24-1 and TRBJ1-1; D may be TRBD1 (5 bases). CDR3 length equals 12 residues. The germline CDR1 and CDR2 sequences are KGHDR and SFDVKD.

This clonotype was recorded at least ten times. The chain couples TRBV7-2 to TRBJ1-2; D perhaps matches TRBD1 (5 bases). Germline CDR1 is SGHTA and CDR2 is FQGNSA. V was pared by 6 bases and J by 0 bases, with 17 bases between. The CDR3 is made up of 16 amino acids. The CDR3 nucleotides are TGTGCCAGCAGTCGGGGCTATCTCGAAGCTAACTATGGCTACACCTTC. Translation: CASSRGYLEANYGYTF.

The CDR3 bases are TGCGCCAGCAGCCAATTTGTTTCAGGGGGCCCGGACACTGAAGCTTTCTTT. It codes for CASSQFVSGGPDTEAFF. The J gene is TRBJ1-1, the V gene TRBV4-3; 8 bases match TRBD1. This CDR3 contains 17 residues. The germline V gene has CDR1 LGHNA and CDR2 YSLEER. Losses at the gene ends were 2 bases for V and 3 bases for J; bases not matched to a gene: 11.

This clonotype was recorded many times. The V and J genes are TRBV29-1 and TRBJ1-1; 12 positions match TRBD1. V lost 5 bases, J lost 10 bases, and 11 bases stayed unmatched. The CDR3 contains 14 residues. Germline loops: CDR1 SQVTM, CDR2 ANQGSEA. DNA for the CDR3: TGCAGCGTTCCGGGACAGGGGGCCTACAGCTCAGCTTTCTTT. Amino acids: CSVPGQGAYSSAFF.